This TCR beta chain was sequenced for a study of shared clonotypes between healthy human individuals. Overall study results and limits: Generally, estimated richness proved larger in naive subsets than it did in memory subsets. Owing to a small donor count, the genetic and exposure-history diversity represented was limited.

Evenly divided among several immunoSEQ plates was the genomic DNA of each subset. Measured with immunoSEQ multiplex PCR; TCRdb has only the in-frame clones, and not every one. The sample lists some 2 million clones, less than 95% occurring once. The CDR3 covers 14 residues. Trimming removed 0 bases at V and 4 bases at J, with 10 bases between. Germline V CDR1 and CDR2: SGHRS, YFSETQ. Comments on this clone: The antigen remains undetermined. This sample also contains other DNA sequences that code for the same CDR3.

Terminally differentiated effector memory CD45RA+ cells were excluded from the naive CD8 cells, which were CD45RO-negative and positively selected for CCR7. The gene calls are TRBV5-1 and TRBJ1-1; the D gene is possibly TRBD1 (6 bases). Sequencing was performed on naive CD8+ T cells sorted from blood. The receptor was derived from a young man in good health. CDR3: CASSLAGASTEAFF. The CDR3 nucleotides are TGCGCCAGCAGCTTGGCGGGGGCGTCCACTGAAGCTTTCTTT.